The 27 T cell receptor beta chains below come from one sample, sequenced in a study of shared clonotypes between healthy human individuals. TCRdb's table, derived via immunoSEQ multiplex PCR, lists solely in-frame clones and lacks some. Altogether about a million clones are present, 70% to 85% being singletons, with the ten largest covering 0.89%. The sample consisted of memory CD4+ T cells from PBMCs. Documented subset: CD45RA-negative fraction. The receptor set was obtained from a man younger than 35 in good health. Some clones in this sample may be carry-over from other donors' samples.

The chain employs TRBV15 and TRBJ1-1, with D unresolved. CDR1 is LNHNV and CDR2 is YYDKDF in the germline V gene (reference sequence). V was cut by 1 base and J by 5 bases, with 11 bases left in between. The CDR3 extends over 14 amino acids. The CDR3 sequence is CATSRVSDRTEAFF. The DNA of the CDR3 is TGTGCCACCAGCAGAGTCAGCGATAGGACTGAAGCTTTCTTT. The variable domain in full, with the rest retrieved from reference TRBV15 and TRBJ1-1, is DAMVIQNPRYQVTQFGKPVTLSCSQTLNHNVMYWYQQKSSQAPKLLFHYYDKDFNNEADTPDNFQSRRPNTSFCFLDIRSPGLGDTAMYLCATSRVSDRTEAFFGQGTRLTVV.

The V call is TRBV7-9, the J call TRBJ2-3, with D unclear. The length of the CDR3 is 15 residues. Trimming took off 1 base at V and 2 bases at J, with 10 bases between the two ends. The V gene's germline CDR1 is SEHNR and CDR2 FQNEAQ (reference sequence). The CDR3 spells CASSLGRATTDTQYF. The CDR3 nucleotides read TGTGCCAGCAGCTTAGGTCGAGCTACCACAGATACGCAGTATTTT.

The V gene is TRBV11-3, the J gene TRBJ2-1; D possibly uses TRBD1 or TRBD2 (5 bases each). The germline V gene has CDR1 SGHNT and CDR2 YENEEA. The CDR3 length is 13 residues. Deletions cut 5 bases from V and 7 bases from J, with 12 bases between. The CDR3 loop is CASSPGQENEQFF. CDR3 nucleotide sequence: TGTGCCAGCAGCCCGGGGCAGGAGAATGAGCAGTTCTTC.

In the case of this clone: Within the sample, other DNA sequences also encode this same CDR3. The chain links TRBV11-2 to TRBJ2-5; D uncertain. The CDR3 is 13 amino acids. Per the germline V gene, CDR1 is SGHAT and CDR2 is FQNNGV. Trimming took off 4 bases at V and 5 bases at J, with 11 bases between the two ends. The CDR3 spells CASSSGVGETQYF. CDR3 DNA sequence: TGTGCCAGCAGCTCTGGGGTGGGTGAGACCCAGTACTTC. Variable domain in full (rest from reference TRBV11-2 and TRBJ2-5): EAGVAQSPRYKIIEKRQSVAFWCNPISGHATLYWYQQILGQGPKLLIQFQNNGVVDDSQLPKDRFSAERLKGVDSTLKIQPAKLEDSAVYLCASSSGVGETQYFGPGTRLLVL.

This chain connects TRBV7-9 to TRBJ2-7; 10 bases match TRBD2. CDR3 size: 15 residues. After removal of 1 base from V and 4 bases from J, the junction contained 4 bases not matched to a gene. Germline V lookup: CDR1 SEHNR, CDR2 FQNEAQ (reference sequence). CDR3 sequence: CASSLVRTSGYEQYF. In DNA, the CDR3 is TGTGCCAGCAGCTTAGTCCGGACTAGCGGTTACGAGCAGTACTTC.

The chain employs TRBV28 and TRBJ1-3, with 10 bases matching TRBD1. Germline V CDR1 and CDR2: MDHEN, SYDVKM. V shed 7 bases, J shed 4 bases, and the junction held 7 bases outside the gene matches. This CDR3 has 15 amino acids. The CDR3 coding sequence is TGTGCCAGCATCTTTCGGACAGGGGGGGGAAACACCATATATTTT. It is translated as CASIFRTGGGNTIYF.

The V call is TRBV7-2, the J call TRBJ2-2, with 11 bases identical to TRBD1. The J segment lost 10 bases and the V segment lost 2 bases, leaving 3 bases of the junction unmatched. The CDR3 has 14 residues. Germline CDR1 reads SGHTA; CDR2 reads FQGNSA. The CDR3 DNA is TGTGCCAGCAGCTTAAGGACAGGGGGCCTGGAGCTGTTTTTT. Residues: CASSLRTGGLELFF.

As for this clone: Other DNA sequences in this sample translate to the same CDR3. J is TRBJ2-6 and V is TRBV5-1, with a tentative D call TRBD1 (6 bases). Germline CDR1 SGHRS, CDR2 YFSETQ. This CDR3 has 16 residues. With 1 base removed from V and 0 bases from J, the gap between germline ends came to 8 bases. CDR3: CASSLTGNSGANVLTF. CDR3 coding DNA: TGCGCCAGCAGCTTGACAGGGAACTCTGGGGCCAACGTCCTGACTTTC.

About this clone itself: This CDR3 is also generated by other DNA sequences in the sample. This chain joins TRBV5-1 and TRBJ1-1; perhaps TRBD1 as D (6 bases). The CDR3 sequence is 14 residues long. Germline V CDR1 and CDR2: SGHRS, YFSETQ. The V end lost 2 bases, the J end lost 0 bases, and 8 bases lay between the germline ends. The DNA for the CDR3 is TGCGCCAGCAGCTTTGCAGGGGTGAACACTGAAGCTTTCTTT. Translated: CASSFAGVNTEAFF.

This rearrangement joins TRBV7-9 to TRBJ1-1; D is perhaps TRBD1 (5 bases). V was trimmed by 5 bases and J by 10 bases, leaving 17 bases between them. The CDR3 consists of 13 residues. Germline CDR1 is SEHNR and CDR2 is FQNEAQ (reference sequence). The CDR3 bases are TGTGCCAGCAGCCCCGGGTCCTTGGGGGGAGCTTTCTTT. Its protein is CASSPGSLGGAFF.

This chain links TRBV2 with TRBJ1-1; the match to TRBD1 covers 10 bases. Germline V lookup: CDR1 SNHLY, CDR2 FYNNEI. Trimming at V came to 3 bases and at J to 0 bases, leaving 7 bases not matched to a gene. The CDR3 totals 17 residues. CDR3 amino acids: CASSDFRDRGVNTEAFF. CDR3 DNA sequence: TGTGCCAGCAGTGACTTCCGGGACAGGGGTGTGAACACTGAAGCTTTCTTT. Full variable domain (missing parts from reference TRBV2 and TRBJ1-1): EPEVTQTPSHQVTQMGQEVILRCVPISNHLYFYWYRQILGQKVEFLVSFYNNEISEKSEIFDDQFSVERPDGSNFTLKIRSTKLEDSAMYFCASSDFRDRGVNTEAFFGQGTRLTVV.

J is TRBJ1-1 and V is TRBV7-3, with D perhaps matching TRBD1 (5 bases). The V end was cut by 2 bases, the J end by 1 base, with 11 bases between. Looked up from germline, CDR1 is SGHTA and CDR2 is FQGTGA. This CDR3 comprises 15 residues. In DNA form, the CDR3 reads TGTGCCAGCAGCTTATACGGGGGGACGAACACTGAAGCTTTCTTT. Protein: CASSLYGGTNTEAFF.

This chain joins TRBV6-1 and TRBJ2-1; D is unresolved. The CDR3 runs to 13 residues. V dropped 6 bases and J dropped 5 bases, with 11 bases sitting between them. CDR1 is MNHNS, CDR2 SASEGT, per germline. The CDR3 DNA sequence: TGTGCCAGCAGGAGGACGGAAAACAATGAGCAGTTCTTC. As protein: CASRRTENNEQFF.

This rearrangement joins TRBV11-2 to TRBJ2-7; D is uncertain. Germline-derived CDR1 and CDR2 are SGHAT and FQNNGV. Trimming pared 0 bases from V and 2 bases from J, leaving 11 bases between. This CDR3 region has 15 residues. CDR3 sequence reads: CASSLELSRAYEQYF. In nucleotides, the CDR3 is TGTGCCAGCAGCTTAGAGTTGAGTAGGGCCTACGAGCAGTACTTC. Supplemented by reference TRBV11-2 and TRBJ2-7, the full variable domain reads EAGVAQSPRYKIIEKRQSVAFWCNPISGHATLYWYQQILGQGPKLLIQFQNNGVVDDSQLPKDRFSAERLKGVDSTLKIQPAKLEDSAVYLCASSLELSRAYEQYFGPGTRLTVT.

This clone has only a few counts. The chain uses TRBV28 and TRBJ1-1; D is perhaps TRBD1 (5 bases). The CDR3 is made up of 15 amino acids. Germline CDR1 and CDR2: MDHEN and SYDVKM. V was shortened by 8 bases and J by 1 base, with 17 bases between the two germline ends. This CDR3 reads CASLKWGSSNTEAFF. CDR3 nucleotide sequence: TGTGCCAGCTTGAAATGGGGCAGTTCGAACACTGAAGCTTTCTTT. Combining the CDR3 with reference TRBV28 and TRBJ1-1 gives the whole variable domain DVKVTQSSRYLVKRTGEKVFLECVQDMDHENMFWYRQDPGLGLRLIYFSYDVKMKEKGDIPEGYSVSREKKERFSLILESASTNQTSMYLCASLKWGSSNTEAFFGQGTRLTVV.

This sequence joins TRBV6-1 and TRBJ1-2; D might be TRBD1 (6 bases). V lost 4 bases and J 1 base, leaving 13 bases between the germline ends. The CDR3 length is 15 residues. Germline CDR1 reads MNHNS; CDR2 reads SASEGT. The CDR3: CASSAGDLGNYGYTF. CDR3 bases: TGTGCCAGCAGTGCAGGGGACTTGGGTAACTATGGCTACACCTTC.

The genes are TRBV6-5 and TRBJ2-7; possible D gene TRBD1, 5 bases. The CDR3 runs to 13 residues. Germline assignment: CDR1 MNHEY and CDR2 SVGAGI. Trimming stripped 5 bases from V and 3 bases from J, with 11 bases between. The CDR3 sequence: CASSKDTVYEQYF. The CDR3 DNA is TGTGCCAGCAGTAAGGACACAGTCTACGAGCAGTACTTC.

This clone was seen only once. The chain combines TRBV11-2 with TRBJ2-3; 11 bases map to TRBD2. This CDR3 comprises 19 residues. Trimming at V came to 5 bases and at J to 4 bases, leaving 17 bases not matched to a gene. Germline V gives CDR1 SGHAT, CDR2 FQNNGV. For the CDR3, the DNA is TGTGCCAGCAGCCAGGGCCCCTGGTTAGCGGGAGGGGTGGCAGATACGCAGTATTTT. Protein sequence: CASSQGPWLAGGVADTQYF.

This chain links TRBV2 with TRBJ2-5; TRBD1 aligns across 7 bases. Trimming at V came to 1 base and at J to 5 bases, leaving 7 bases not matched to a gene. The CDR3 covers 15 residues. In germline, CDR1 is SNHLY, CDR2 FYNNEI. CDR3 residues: CASSEDRGVGETQYF. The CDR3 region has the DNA TGTGCCAGCAGTGAAGACAGGGGCGTGGGTGAGACCCAGTACTTC.

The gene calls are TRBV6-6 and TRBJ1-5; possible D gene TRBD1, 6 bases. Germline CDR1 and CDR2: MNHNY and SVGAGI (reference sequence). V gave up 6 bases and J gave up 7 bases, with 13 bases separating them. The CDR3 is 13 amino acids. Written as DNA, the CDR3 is TGTGCCAGCAGGCCGCCCCAGGGGCAGCCCCAGCATTTT. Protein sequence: CASRPPQGQPQHF.

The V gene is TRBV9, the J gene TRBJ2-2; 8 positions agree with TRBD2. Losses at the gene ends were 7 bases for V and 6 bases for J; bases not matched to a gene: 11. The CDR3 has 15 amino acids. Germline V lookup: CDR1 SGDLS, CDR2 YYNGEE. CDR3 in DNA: TGTGCCAGCGAAACTGGCGGGAGGTCCGCCGGGGAGCTGTTTTTT. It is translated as CASETGGRSAGELFF. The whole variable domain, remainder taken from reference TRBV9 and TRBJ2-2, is DSGVTQTPKHLITATGQRVTLRCSPRSGDLSVYWYQQSLDQGLQFLIQYYNGEERAKGNILERFSAQQFPDLHSELNLSSLELGDSALYFCASETGGRSAGELFFGEGSRLTVL.

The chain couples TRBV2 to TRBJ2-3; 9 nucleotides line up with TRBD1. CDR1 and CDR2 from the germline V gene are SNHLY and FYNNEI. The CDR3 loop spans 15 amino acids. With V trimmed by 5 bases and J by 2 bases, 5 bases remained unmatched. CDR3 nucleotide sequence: TGTGCCAGCAGTTTTAACAGGGGGCCCACAGATACGCAGTATTTT. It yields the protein CASSFNRGPTDTQYF.

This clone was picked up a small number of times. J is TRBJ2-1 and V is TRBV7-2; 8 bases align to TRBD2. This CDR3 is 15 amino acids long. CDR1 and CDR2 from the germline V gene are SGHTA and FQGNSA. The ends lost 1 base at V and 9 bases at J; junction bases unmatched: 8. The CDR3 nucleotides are TGTGCCAGCAGCTTAGTCTCTAGCGGGTATGGTGAGCAGTTCTTC. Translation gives CASSLVSSGYGEQFF.

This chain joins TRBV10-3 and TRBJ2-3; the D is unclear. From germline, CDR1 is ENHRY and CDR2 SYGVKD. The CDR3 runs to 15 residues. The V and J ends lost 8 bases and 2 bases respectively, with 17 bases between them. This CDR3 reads CAILRSWSSTDTQYF. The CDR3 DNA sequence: TGTGCCATCCTGCGGAGTTGGTCTTCCACAGATACGCAGTATTTT.

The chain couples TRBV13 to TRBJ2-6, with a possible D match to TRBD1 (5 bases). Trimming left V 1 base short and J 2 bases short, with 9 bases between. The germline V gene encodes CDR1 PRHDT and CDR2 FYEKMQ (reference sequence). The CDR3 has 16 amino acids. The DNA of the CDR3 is TGTGCCAGCAGCTTAGACAGGCCCACTGGGGCCAACGTCCTGACTTTC. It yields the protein CASSLDRPTGANVLTF. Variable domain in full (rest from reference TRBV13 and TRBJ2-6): AAGVIQSPRHLIKEKRETATLKCYPIPRHDTVYWYQQGPGQDPQFLISFYEKMQSDKGSIPDRFSAQQFSDYHSELNMSSLELGDSALYFCASSLDRPTGANVLTFGAGSRLTVL.

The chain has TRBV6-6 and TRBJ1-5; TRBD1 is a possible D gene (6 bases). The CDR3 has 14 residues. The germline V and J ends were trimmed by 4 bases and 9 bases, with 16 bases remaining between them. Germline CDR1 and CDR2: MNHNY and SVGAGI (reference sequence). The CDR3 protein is CASSSTTRTAPQHF. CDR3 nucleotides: TGTGCCAGCAGTTCCACTACCCGGACAGCGCCCCAGCATTTT.

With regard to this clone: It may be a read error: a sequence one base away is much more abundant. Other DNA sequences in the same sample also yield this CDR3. The CDR3 spells CASSLSGDYGYTF. The CDR3 nucleotides read TGTGCCAGCAGCTTAAGTGGGGACTATGGCTACACCTTC. The chain couples TRBV5-4 to TRBJ1-2, with D unresolved. The V and J ends lost 2 bases and 3 bases respectively, with 8 bases between them. CDR1 SGHNT and CDR2 YYREEE come from the germline V gene (reference sequence). This CDR3 comprises 13 residues.